This T cell receptor (beta chain) stems from a study of blood T cell repertoires in COVID-19. As for the study in general: Acute and convalescent COVID-19 specimens originated in the United States, Italy and Spain. Sources were T cells, B-cell-depleted T cells, or PBMCs; the material itself was cDNA or gDNA.

Produced via immunoSEQ multiplex PCR; TCRdb's table is partial and in-frame only. In the table there are approximately 310,000 clones, around 90% of which are singletons. This clone was seen only a few times. This CDR3 has 15 residues. With 4 bases clipped from V and 4 bases from J, the junction kept 5 bases outside the gene matches. Germline CDR1 is SGHTA and CDR2 is FQGTGA. The chain combines TRBV7-3 with TRBJ2-2; 8 nucleotides align to TRBD2. The origin of this receptor is a man aged 60 to 69 who had recovered from COVID-19. What was sequenced was PBMCs or T cells enriched from blood (not recorded which). CDR3 loop: CASSSTSASTGELFF. The CDR3 DNA sequence: TGTGCCAGCAGCTCGACTAGCGCTTCCACCGGGGAGCTGTTTTTT.